The rows below give T cell receptor beta chains drawn from one sample of a study of T cell responses to AZD1222 COVID-19 vaccine. The protocol was immunoSEQ multiplex PCR, while the TCRdb copy is restricted to in-frame clones and leaves out a portion. The table shows some 150,000 clones, with 90% to 95% occurring only once. Sequencing used peripheral blood, obtained 28 days after the second AZD1222 dose. These receptor sequences come from an adult who received the AZD1222 COVID-19 vaccine. The CDR3 runs from the conserved cysteine through the conserved F or W. The D gene is left open where the match is weak. The size entry is marked missing in some rows and otherwise reads once, few, many or a size class.

CDR3 DNA: TGTGCCAGCAGCAAACCCCAGGGGTACTATGGCTACACCTTC
CDR3 protein: CASSKPQGYYGYTF
clone size: NA
J gene: TRBJ1-2
V gene: TRBV21-1
CDR3 length: 14
D gene: NA

CDR3 DNA: TGTGCCAGCAGTTCGAGGGGAGGCTACACCTTC
CDR3 protein: CASSSRGGYTF
clone size: NA
J gene: TRBJ1-2
V gene: TRBV28
CDR3 length: 11
D gene: NA

CDR3 DNA: TGTGCCAGCAGTTGGACTAGCGGGAGGAAGGACGAGCAGTACTTC
CDR3 protein: CASSWTSGRKDEQYF
clone size: NA
J gene: TRBJ2-7
V gene: TRBV27
CDR3 length: 15
D gene: TRBD2

CDR3 DNA: TGTGCCAGCAGTTCGGGAATGGGATACGAGCAGTACTTC
CDR3 protein: CASSSGMGYEQYF
clone size: NA
J gene: TRBJ2-7
V gene: TRBV28
CDR3 length: 13
D gene: NA

CDR3 DNA: TGTGCCAGCAGTCCTATGGCCCTTGGTTGGGGGCTCGAAGGAGAAAAACTGTTTTTT
CDR3 protein: CASSPMALGWGLEGEKLFF
clone size: NA
J gene: TRBJ1-4
V gene: TRBV28
CDR3 length: 19
D gene: NA

CDR3 DNA: TGCGCCAGCAGCACGGCCCCCGGAACCCAGGAGCAGTACTTC
CDR3 protein: CASSTAPGTQEQYF
clone size: many
J gene: TRBJ2-7
V gene: TRBV5-1
CDR3 length: 14
D gene: NA

CDR3 DNA: TGTGCCAGCAGTTTACAGGGCGGCGGTCAGCCCCAGCATTTT
CDR3 protein: CASSLQGGGQPQHF
clone size: NA
J gene: TRBJ1-5
V gene: TRBV6-5
CDR3 length: 14
D gene: NA

CDR3 DNA: TGTGCCAGCAGTTTGAGTTCGGGGTTCTCTTACTATGGCTACACCTTC
CDR3 protein: CASSLSSGFSYYGYTF
clone size: NA
J gene: TRBJ1-2
V gene: TRBV28
CDR3 length: 16
D gene: NA

CDR3 DNA: TGTGCCAGTAGTTCGACGCGCGCTTTCTTT
CDR3 protein: CASSSTRAFF
clone size: NA
J gene: TRBJ1-1
V gene: TRBV19
CDR3 length: 10
D gene: NA

CDR3 DNA: TGTGCCAGCAGGAAACAAGAAGCCCACAATGAGCAGTTCTTC
CDR3 protein: CASRKQEAHNEQFF
clone size: NA
J gene: TRBJ2-1
V gene: TRBV6-5
CDR3 length: 14
D gene: NA

CDR3 DNA: TGTGCCAGCAGCTTAGAGGAGGACGGCTACACCTTC
CDR3 protein: CASSLEEDGYTF
clone size: NA
J gene: TRBJ1-2
V gene: TRBV7-9
CDR3 length: 12
D gene: NA

CDR3 DNA: TGTGCCAGCAGTCCGCGGACAGGGGATGTTGGTAGGACTGAAGCTTTCTTT
CDR3 protein: CASSPRTGDVGRTEAFF
clone size: NA
J gene: TRBJ1-1
V gene: TRBV28
CDR3 length: 17
D gene: TRBD1

CDR3 DNA: TGCGCCAGCAGCCAAGAAAGGGGCCGCACAGATACGCAGTATTTT
CDR3 protein: CASSQERGRTDTQYF
clone size: NA
J gene: TRBJ2-3
V gene: TRBV4-1
CDR3 length: 15
D gene: NA

CDR3 DNA: TGCGCCAGCAGCTTGCGGACAGGTCCAAACGAGCAGTACTTC
CDR3 protein: CASSLRTGPNEQYF
clone size: NA
J gene: TRBJ2-7
V gene: TRBV5-1
CDR3 length: 14
D gene: TRBD1

CDR3 DNA: TGTGCCAGCGGAAGGGACCTTAAAGAGACCCAGTACTTC
CDR3 protein: CASGRDLKETQYF
clone size: NA
J gene: TRBJ2-5
V gene: TRBV9
CDR3 length: 13
D gene: NA

CDR3 DNA: TGTGCCAGCAGCTTGGAAACCATAGGGGGCTACACCTTC
CDR3 protein: CASSLETIGGYTF
clone size: NA
J gene: TRBJ1-2
V gene: TRBV5-4
CDR3 length: 13
D gene: NA

CDR3 DNA: TGTGCCAGCAGTGCGCCATTCAACAGAGCAACTAATGAAAAACTGTTTTTT
CDR3 protein: CASSAPFNRATNEKLFF
clone size: NA
J gene: TRBJ1-4
V gene: TRBV28
CDR3 length: 17
D gene: NA

CDR3 DNA: TGTGCCAGCAGCATAGGAGCAGACAGCACAGATACGCAGTATTTT
CDR3 protein: CASSIGADSTDTQYF
clone size: NA
J gene: TRBJ2-3
V gene: TRBV7-6
CDR3 length: 15
D gene: NA

CDR3 DNA: TGCGCCAGCAGCCAAGAGCGGGTCGGCGGTGAAGCTTTCTTT
CDR3 protein: CASSQERVGGEAFF
clone size: NA
J gene: TRBJ1-1
V gene: TRBV4-1
CDR3 length: 14
D gene: NA